The 10 T cell receptor beta chains given below trace back to one sample, sequenced in a study of blood T cell repertoires in COVID-19. Profiling relied on immunoSEQ multiplex PCR, and the TCRdb table lists in-frame clones only, not all of them. This sample yields roughly 57,000 clones, of which roughly 80% are seen a single time; around 13% belongs to the top ten. The sequencing input was peripheral blood. The receptors here all came from a woman between 70 and 85 years old with acute or convalescent COVID-19.

V is TRBV5-1 and J is TRBJ2-2; TRBD1 aligns across 10 bases. Germline V gene sequence: CDR1 SGHRS, CDR2 YFSETQ. The CDR3 is made up of 15 amino acids. V dropped 3 bases and J dropped 3; count of bases not matched to a gene: 2. This CDR3 reads CASSSGTGDTGELFF. The DNA for the CDR3 is TGCGCCAGCAGCTCGGGGACAGGGGACACCGGGGAGCTGTTTTTT.

V gene TRBV7-9 combines with J gene TRBJ2-2; D gene ambiguous. The germline V and J ends were trimmed by 3 bases and 9 bases, with 14 bases remaining between them. Germline CDR1 is SEHNR and CDR2 is FQNEAQ (reference sequence). The CDR3 has 14 amino acids. The DNA of the CDR3 is TGTGCCAGCAGCTTCTCCTCACTTTCCAGGGAGCTGTTTTTT. Encoded protein: CASSFSSLSRELFF.

The chain has TRBV7-8 and TRBJ2-5, with 9 bases lining up with TRBD2. The CDR3 contains 18 residues. The V gene's germline CDR1 is SGHVS and CDR2 FQNEAQ. Unmatched junction bases numbered 14, after V lost 2 bases and J lost 4 bases. The CDR3 here is CASSLTLGRRGGRETQYF. The CDR3 coding sequence is TGTGCCAGCAGCTTAACTTTAGGACGGCGGGGGGGTAGAGAGACCCAGTACTTC.

This clone was recorded only once. The rearrangement joins TRBV5-1 to TRBJ1-5, with a possible D match to TRBD1 (6 bases). Germline CDR1 and CDR2: SGHRS and YFSETQ. The V and J ends lost 4 bases and 3 bases respectively, with 14 bases between them. The CDR3 has 15 amino acids. The CDR3 sequence: CASSPGDRLNQPQHF. CDR3 bases: TGCGCCAGCAGCCCAGGGGACCGACTCAATCAGCCCCAGCATTTT.

CDR3 in DNA: TGTGCCACCAGGGTCGTAGGAGGCTATGGCTACACCTTC. It yields the protein CATRVVGGYGYTF. The V gene is TRBV15, the J gene TRBJ1-2; D is uncertain. CDR1 and CDR2 from the germline V gene are LNHNV and YYDKDF (reference sequence). V lost 6 bases, J lost 4 bases, and 12 bases lay in between. This CDR3 region has 13 residues.

The chain uses TRBV19 and TRBJ2-7, with TRBD2 matching 7 bases. Unmatched junction bases numbered 7, after V lost 2 bases and J lost 6 bases. CDR3 length: 14 amino acids. Per germline, CDR1 LNHDA and CDR2 SQIVND (reference sequence). CDR3 sequence reads: CASSIKWGGSEQYV. Here the CDR3 DNA reads TGTGCCAGTAGTATAAAATGGGGGGGTTCCGAGCAGTACGTC.

The V gene is TRBV5-1, the J gene TRBJ2-3; TRBD1 aligns across 10 bases. CDR3 size: 15 residues. The trim removed 4 bases at V and 2 bases at J, leaving 4 bases unmatched. Germline loops: CDR1 SGHRS, CDR2 YFSETQ. The CDR3: CASSRGQGDTDTQYF. CDR3 bases: TGCGCCAGCAGCCGCGGACAGGGGGACACAGATACGCAGTATTTT.

This clone was observed a single time. The chain carries TRBV7-8 and TRBJ1-2; possibly TRBD1 for D (6 bases). Germline CDR1 is SGHVS and CDR2 is FQNEAQ. The CDR3 loop spans 14 amino acids. Trimming took 3 bases from V and 7 from J, leaving 15 bases between them. The CDR3 nucleotides are TGTGCCAGCAGCTTGACAACAGGGACGGGTGGCTACACCTTC. Encoded protein: CASSLTTGTGGYTF. The full variable domain, its missing parts supplied by reference TRBV7-8 and TRBJ1-2, is GAGVSQSPRYKVAKRGQDVALRCDPISGHVSLFWYQQALGQGPEFLTYFQNEAQLDKSGLPSDRFFAERPEGSVSTLKIQRTQQEDSAVYLCASSLTTGTGGYTFGSGTRLTVV.

On this clone: At the DNA level, this CDR3 is encoded by other sequences in the same sample as well. The J gene is TRBJ1-5, the V gene TRBV6-1; D not resolved. There are 13 residues in the CDR3. Per the germline V gene, CDR1 is MNHNS and CDR2 is SASEGT. The V end was cut by 3 bases, the J end by 5 bases, with 8 bases between. In DNA form, the CDR3 reads TGTGCCAGCAGTGAGGGAGGGTATCAGCCCCAGCATTTT. The encoded protein is CASSEGGYQPQHF.

The V gene is TRBV15, the J gene TRBJ1-4, with D tentatively TRBD1 (6 bases). Looked up from germline, CDR1 is LNHNV and CDR2 is YYDKDF (reference sequence). V was cut by 5 bases and J by 6 bases, with 16 bases left in between. The CDR3 runs 15 residues. The CDR3 bases are TGTGCCACCAGCTCGCCCCAGGGGCCGGATGAAAAACTGTTTTTT. As protein: CATSSPQGPDEKLFF.